Below, 23 T cell receptor beta chains from the same sample are listed, as sequenced in a study of early T cells in non-severe SARS-CoV-2 infection. One entry per CDR3 protein, called by TCRdb with MiXCR from the 5' RACE reads. The sample lists some 80,000 distinct CDR3 sequences, over 9.5% occurring once. This specimen consisted of whole blood, obtained at baseline. The receptor set was obtained from an adult who was a healthcare worker with PCR-confirmed SARS-CoV-2 infection or an uninfected control (not recorded which).

This rearrangement joins TRBV27 to TRBJ2-1; 10 bases align to TRBD1. V lost 1 base to trimming and J lost 7 bases; unmatched junction nucleotides: 7. Germline V gives CDR1 MNHEY, CDR2 SMNVEV (reference sequence). The CDR3 consists of 16 residues. CDR3 nucleotides: TGTGCCAGCAGTTTATTACCGGGACAGGGGTATAATGAGCAGTTCTTC. Translated, it gives CASSLLPGQGYNEQFF.

The genes are TRBV20-1 and TRBJ2-7, with 10 nucleotides matching TRBD2. Germline CDR1 reads DFQATT; CDR2 reads SNEGSKA (reference sequence). V lost 2 bases, J lost 1 base, and 5 bases stayed unmatched. This CDR3 region has 15 residues. In DNA, the CDR3 is TGCAGTGCTAGAAAACTAGCGGGGTCGTCCTACGAGCAGTACTTC. Translating gives CSARKLAGSSYEQYF.

The chain links TRBV6-5 to TRBJ2-2; TRBD1 matches 7 bases. Germline CDR1 reads MNHEY; CDR2 reads SVGAGI. The CDR3 has 14 amino acids. The junction had 7 bases not matched to a gene; V was cut back by 5 bases and J by 7 bases. The CDR3, as DNA: TGTGCCAGCAGTCCAAACAGGGGCTTCGGGGAGCTGTTTTTT. It yields the protein CASSPNRGFGELFF.

This clonotype was counted only a few times. The J gene is TRBJ1-2, the V gene TRBV28, with D unresolved. V lost 5 bases to trimming and J lost 3 bases, with 16 bases between them. The germline V gene has CDR1 MDHEN and CDR2 SYDVKM. The CDR3 is 15 amino acids. The CDR3 region has the DNA TGTGCCAGCAGTATTATGGCCGGGCAGGACTATGGCTACACCTTC. As protein: CASSIMAGQDYGYTF.

This clonotype was seen many times. The J gene is TRBJ2-2, the V gene TRBV12-3 or TRBV12-4, with 11 positions matching TRBD2. The CDR3 consists of 15 residues. V lost 3 bases and J lost 4; bases outside the gene matches: 1. Here the CDR3 reads CASSFSGRATGELFF. For the CDR3, the DNA is TGTGCCAGCAGTTTTAGCGGGAGGGCCACCGGGGAGCTGTTTTTT.

This clonotype was seen a handful of times. This chain uses TRBV5-1 with TRBJ1-6; TRBD1 matches at 11 bases. This CDR3 has 14 residues. The V segment lost 5 bases and the J segment 10 bases; nucleotides outside the gene matches: 5. The germline V gene encodes CDR1 SGHRS and CDR2 YFSETQ. CDR3 sequence: CASSSRDRGSPLHF. CDR3 nucleotide sequence: TGCGCCAGCAGTTCCCGGGACAGGGGGTCACCCCTCCACTTT.

This clonotype was found many times. The chain recombines TRBV28 with TRBJ2-1; D is undetermined. Germline V gene data show CDR1 as MDHEN and CDR2 as SYDVKM. This CDR3 has 13 residues. With 3 bases removed from V and 9 bases from J, the gap between germline ends came to 12 bases. CDR3 DNA sequence: TGTGCCAGCAGTTTTCCCCCCACCGGTGAGCAGTTCTTC. This encodes CASSFPPTGEQFF. Full variable domain (rest looked up from reference TRBV28 and TRBJ2-1): DVKVTQSSRYLVKRTGEKVFLECVQDMDHENMFWYRQDPGLGLRLIYFSYDVKMKEKGDIPEGYSVSREKKERFSLILESASTNQTSMYLCASSFPPTGEQFFGPGTRLTVL.

There are many counts of this clonotype. This chain uses TRBV2 with TRBJ1-2; a possible D gene is TRBD1 (6 bases). Trimming shortened V by 6 bases and J by 4 bases, and 18 bases separated the two germline ends. The CDR3 contains 15 residues. Germline assignment: CDR1 SNHLY and CDR2 FYNNEI. CDR3 in amino acids: CASSRRTDTSYGYTF. The CDR3 DNA reads as TGTGCCAGCAGCCGTCGGACAGACACTTCCTATGGCTACACCTTC.

V gene TRBV2 combines with J gene TRBJ2-7; D unresolved. The CDR3 loop spans 12 amino acids. Trimming removed 0 bases at V and 3 bases at J, with 3 bases between. Germline CDR1 is SNHLY and CDR2 is FYNNEI. This CDR3 is CASSEARYEQYF. The CDR3 DNA sequence: TGTGCCAGCAGTGAAGCGCGCTACGAGCAGTACTTC.

At least ten counts were recorded for this clonotype. This chain uses TRBV7-9 with TRBJ1-2; D possibly corresponds to TRBD1 (6 bases). Germline V gene sequence: CDR1 SEHNR, CDR2 FQNEAQ (reference sequence). This CDR3 is 12 amino acids long. Between the trimmed V and J ends, which lost 2 bases and 8 bases, there was a span of 9 bases. The CDR3 here is CASSLLDSGYTF. DNA for the CDR3: TGTGCCAGCAGCTTACTGGACAGCGGCTACACCTTC.

This clonotype was found a few times. The V call is TRBV14, the J call TRBJ2-1; D not certain. The CDR3 extends over 17 amino acids. V gave up 0 bases and J gave up 0 bases, with 12 bases separating them. Looked up from germline, CDR1 is SGHDN and CDR2 is FVKESK. CDR3 DNA: TGTGCCAGCAGCCAAGATCAGAGGAGTAGCTCCTACAATGAGCAGTTCTTC. As protein: CASSQDQRSSSYNEQFF.

This chain's CDR3 is CASSRTNEKLFF. The CDR3 coding sequence is TGCGCCAGCAGCCGAACAAATGAAAAACTGTTTTTT. This chain joins TRBV10-2 and TRBJ1-4; no reliable D call. The CDR3 extends over 12 amino acids. The V gene lost 6 bases and the J gene lost 5 bases, with 7 bases spanning the gap. Per the germline V gene, CDR1 is WSHSY and CDR2 is SAAADI.

This clonotype was counted only a few times. The chain employs TRBV9 and TRBJ2-7, with unresolved D. Trimming stripped 4 bases from V and 2 bases from J, with 13 bases between. CDR1 is SGDLS and CDR2 is YYNGEE in the germline V gene. The CDR3 length is 14 residues. As DNA, the CDR3 is TGTGCCAGCAGCCCGCGCGGAACGACCTACGAGCAGTACTTC. Translation gives CASSPRGTTYEQYF. Supplemented by reference TRBV9 and TRBJ2-7, the full variable domain reads DSGVTQTPKHLITATGQRVTLRCSPRSGDLSVYWYQQSLDQGLQFLIQYYNGEERAKGNILERFSAQQFPDLHSELNLSSLELGDSALYFCASSPRGTTYEQYFGPGTRLTVT.

The CDR3 here is CASSFRATTLNEQFF. DNA for the CDR3: TGTGCCAGCAGCTTCCGGGCCACCACCCTGAATGAGCAGTTCTTC. This chain uses TRBV7-9 with TRBJ2-1; D not resolved. V lost 3 bases, J lost 7 bases, and 16 bases lay in between. The germline CDR1 and CDR2 sequences are SEHNR and FQNEAQ (reference sequence). The CDR3 is 15 amino acids.

This clonotype occurred once. The genes are TRBV6-5 and TRBJ2-3, with D unclear. The V end was cut by 8 bases, the J end by 5 bases, with 14 bases between. This CDR3 has 13 amino acids. Germline V gives CDR1 MNHEY, CDR2 SVGAGI. The CDR3 loop is CASHHPLGDTQYF. The CDR3 region has the DNA TGTGCCAGCCACCACCCCCTTGGAGATACGCAGTATTTT.

This clonotype was counted a few times. The chain employs TRBV28 and TRBJ1-1, with TRBD1 matching 9 bases. Germline CDR1 is MDHEN and CDR2 is SYDVKM. V shed 8 bases, J shed 10 bases, and the junction held 11 bases outside the gene matches. CDR3 length: 13 residues. The CDR3 nucleotides read TGTGCCAGCGACAATGACAGGGGGAGAGGAGCTTTCTTT. Protein sequence: CASDNDRGRGAFF.

The genes are TRBV7-6 and TRBJ2-2, with 11 nucleotides matching TRBD2. The CDR3 has 16 residues. The junction had 5 bases not matched to a gene; V was cut back by 5 bases and J by 3 bases. Germline loops: CDR1 SGHVS, CDR2 FNYEAQ. CDR3 in amino acids: CASSRGTSGYTGELFF. CDR3 nucleotides: TGTGCCAGCAGCAGAGGGACTAGCGGATACACCGGGGAGCTGTTTTTT.

The V call is TRBV27, the J call TRBJ2-7; TRBD2 matches at 7 bases. This CDR3 has 14 residues. Germline CDR1 is MNHEY and CDR2 is SMNVEV (reference sequence). V lost 1 base and J lost 6; bases outside the gene matches: 6. CDR3 in amino acids: CASSLWEGITEQYF. CDR3 DNA sequence: TGTGCCAGCAGTTTATGGGAGGGGATCACCGAGCAGTACTTC.

This clonotype occurred many times. The genes are TRBV28 and TRBJ2-1; TRBD1 is a possible D gene (5 bases). The CDR3 is 13 amino acids. In germline, CDR1 is MDHEN, CDR2 SYDVKM. V was cut by 6 bases and J by 9 bases, with 15 bases left in between. DNA of the CDR3: TGTGCCAGCAGGGTAAGGGGTCCGGGTGAGCAGTTCTTC. It encodes CASRVRGPGEQFF.

Many counts were recorded for this clonotype. This chain's CDR3 is CASSPARAGVYYEQYF. The DNA for the CDR3 is TGTGCCAGCTCACCAGCGCGGGCCGGGGTCTACTACGAGCAGTACTTC. J is TRBJ2-7 and V is TRBV18, with D possibly TRBD2 on 5 matching bases. Trimming shortened V by 2 bases and J by 3 bases, and 17 bases separated the two germline ends. The CDR3 extends over 16 amino acids. Germline V lookup: CDR1 KGHSH, CDR2 LQKENI.

This clonotype was counted many times. This CDR3 reads CASSYPVGGPKAESFNEQFF. The CDR3 DNA reads TGTGCCAGCAGCTACCCGGTAGGAGGACCGAAGGCGGAGTCATTCAATGAGCAGTTCTTC. This chain links TRBV7-6 with TRBJ2-1, with D tentatively TRBD2 (5 bases). Looked up from germline, CDR1 is SGHVS and CDR2 is FNYEAQ. CDR3 length equals 20 residues. V lost 4 bases and J 6 bases, leaving 31 bases between the germline ends.

In this sample, this clonotype turned up a few times. The CDR3: CASSFRRAGGYTF. For the CDR3, the DNA is TGTGCCAGCAGTTTCCGCAGGGCCGGAGGCTACACCTTC. The rearrangement uses TRBV6-5 and TRBJ1-2; tentatively, D is TRBD1 (5 bases). CDR1 MNHEY and CDR2 SVGAGI come from the germline V gene. This CDR3 region has 13 residues. Trimming took 4 bases from V and 8 from J, leaving 14 bases between them.

This chain uses TRBV5-5 with TRBJ1-4; D is uncertain. There are 14 residues in the CDR3. Between the trimmed V and J ends, which lost 3 bases and 7 bases, there was a span of 13 bases. Germline CDR1 is SGHKS and CDR2 is YYEKEE (reference sequence). CDR3 region: CASSWTPDFEKLFF. DNA for the CDR3: TGTGCCAGCAGCTGGACCCCGGATTTTGAAAAACTGTTTTTT. Filled out from reference TRBV5-5 and TRBJ1-4, the complete variable domain reads DAGVTQSPTHLIKTRGQQVTLRCSPISGHKSVSWYQQVLGQGPQFIFQYYEKEERGRGNFPDRFSARQFPNYSSELNVNALLLGDSALYLCASSWTPDFEKLFFGSGTQLSVL.